The 9 T cell receptor beta chains below were found in one sample sequenced in a study of cytomegalovirus exposure and HLA in healthy donors. Amplification used 60 Vbeta primers and 13 Jbeta primers. The repertoire was sequenced with immunoSEQ multiplex PCR; TCRdb's copy has only in-frame clones and lacks some. The profile covers approximately 150,000 clones, with about 80% appearing a single time and around a tenth taken by the ten largest. The sequenced sample consisted of PBMCs. These receptors originate from a woman aged 55-70 years in good health and CMV-seropositive.

This chain links TRBV23-1 with TRBJ1-3, with unresolved D. TRBV23-1 is given ORF status, its function remaining uncertain. The CDR3 totals 16 residues. Trimming took off 1 base at V and 6 bases at J, with 16 bases between the two ends. This chain's CDR3 is CASSQWEGGWKNTIYF. Here the CDR3 DNA reads TGCGCCAGCAGTCAATGGGAGGGAGGGTGGAAAAACACCATATATTTT.

The rearrangement uses TRBV5-4 and TRBJ2-6; D not resolved. Trimming stripped 4 bases from V and 0 bases from J, with 11 bases between. From germline, CDR1 is SGHNT and CDR2 YYREEE (reference sequence). The length of the CDR3 is 16 residues. DNA for the CDR3: TGTGCCAGCAGCCAGGCCGGAAGCTCTGGGGCCAACGTCCTGACTTTC. Amino acids: CASSQAGSSGANVLTF.

The V and J genes are TRBV2 and TRBJ2-7; no reliable D call. The germline V gene has CDR1 SNHLY and CDR2 FYNNEI. The ends were cut back, 2 bases at V and 5 bases at J, with 16 bases in the middle. This CDR3 is built from 15 residues. CDR3 sequence reads: CASSELAGTVHEQYF. The CDR3 nucleotides read TGTGCCAGCAGTGAACTGGCAGGTACGGTCCACGAGCAGTACTTC.

The chain joins TRBV11-2 to TRBJ2-7; 9 positions agree with TRBD2. This CDR3 spans 15 amino acids. V lost 1 base and J lost 7; bases outside the gene matches: 8. Germline assignment: CDR1 SGHAT and CDR2 FQNNGV. This chain's CDR3 is CASSLAATREGEQYF. CDR3 bases: TGTGCCAGCAGCTTAGCAGCTACGCGGGAGGGGGAGCAGTACTTC. Filled out from reference TRBV11-2 and TRBJ2-7, the complete variable domain reads EAGVAQSPRYKIIEKRQSVAFWCNPISGHATLYWYQQILGQGPKLLIQFQNNGVVDDSQLPKDRFSAERLKGVDSTLKIQPAKLEDSAVYLCASSLAATREGEQYFGPGTRLTVT.

At least ten counts were recorded for this clone. The chain recombines TRBV19 with TRBJ2-1, with 8 bases lining up with TRBD1. With V trimmed by 4 bases and J by 3 bases, 11 bases remained unmatched. Per germline, CDR1 LNHDA and CDR2 SQIVND (reference sequence). CDR3 length: 17 residues. CDR3 coding DNA: TGTGCCAGTAGTACTCCCCCGGGACAGGATCGCTACAATGAGCAGTTCTTC. Its translation is CASSTPPGQDRYNEQFF.

Notes on this clone: One end of the junction does not line up with germline, which may come from a read error. V is TRBV4-3 and J is TRBJ2-7; 8 positions agree with TRBD1. The CDR3 loop spans 15 amino acids. CDR1 LGHNA and CDR2 YSLEER come from the germline V gene. The CDR3 loop reads CASSQGTGLSHEQYF. Written as DNA, the CDR3 is TGCGCCAGCAGCCAAGGGACAGGGCTCTCCCACGAGCAGTACTTC.

The chain couples TRBV5-5 to TRBJ2-5, with D uncertain. Judging by the DNA end, TRBJ2-7 fits better; the J call may be wrong. Germline V lookup: CDR1 SGHKS, CDR2 YYEKEE (reference sequence). There are 12 residues in the CDR3. CDR3: CASSFSNYEQYF. The CDR3 bases are TGTGCCAGCAGCTTTTCAAACTACGAGCAGTACTTC.

V usage is TRBV14 and J usage is TRBJ2-1; the match to TRBD2 covers 8 bases. Per the germline V gene, CDR1 is SGHDN and CDR2 is FVKESK. The CDR3 has 16 residues. The trim removed 4 bases at V and 6 bases at J, leaving 11 bases unmatched. The DNA for the CDR3 is TGTGCCAGCAGCCCGATAGGCCAGCGGGAGACCAATGAGCAGTTCTTC. Protein: CASSPIGQRETNEQFF.

This chain uses TRBV4-1 with TRBJ2-7; tentative D call: TRBD1 (5 bases). Germline loops: CDR1 MGHRA, CDR2 YSYEKL. V was trimmed by 0 bases and J by 5 bases, leaving 11 bases between them. The CDR3 loop spans 14 amino acids. DNA for the CDR3: TGCGCCAGCAGCCAAGAGAGACAGTACGACGAGCAGTACTTC. Amino acids: CASSQERQYDEQYF.